The 7 T cell receptor beta chains presented below share a single source sample, sequenced in a study of T cell responses to AZD1222 COVID-19 vaccine. Produced via immunoSEQ multiplex PCR; TCRdb's table is partial and in-frame only. The sample lists 45,000 to 55,000 clones, about 86% occurring once. The sample in question was peripheral blood, obtained 28 days after the second AZD1222 dose. These receptors all stem from an adult who received the AZD1222 COVID-19 vaccine.

DNA for the CDR3: TGCGCCAGCAGCCCTGGTGCTAGCGGGCCAAATGAGCAGTTCTTC. This sequence encodes CASSPGASGPNEQFF. This chain connects TRBV5-1 to TRBJ2-1; 8 bases line up with TRBD2. The CDR3 runs 15 residues. Germline CDR1 is SGHRS and CDR2 is YFSETQ. V was clipped by 4 bases and J by 7 bases; unmatched bases: 10.

The chain has TRBV3-1 (or the pseudogene TRBV3-2) and TRBJ1-4; D uncertain. Trimming shortened V by 3 bases and J by 0 bases, and 5 bases separated the two germline ends. The CDR3 consists of 14 residues. Germline CDR1 is LGHDT and CDR2 is YNNKEL (reference sequence). The CDR3 DNA reads as TGTGCCAGCAGCCACGAGGCAACTAATGAAAAACTGTTTTTT. Translating it yields CASSHEATNEKLFF.

A single count supports this clone. The chain carries TRBV27 and TRBJ2-6; D not certain. From germline, CDR1 is MNHEY and CDR2 SMNVEV (reference sequence). The CDR3 has 16 residues. The V end lost 6 bases, the J end lost 0 bases, and 12 bases lay between the germline ends. The CDR3: CASRASLSSGANVLTF. CDR3 DNA sequence: TGTGCCAGCAGAGCCTCTCTGAGCTCTGGGGCCAACGTCCTGACTTTC.

This clone was seen a few times. The chain combines TRBV7-9 with TRBJ1-1; TRBD1 might be the D (5 bases). V was clipped by 5 bases and J by 1 base, with 11 bases between them. There are 14 residues in the CDR3. The germline gives CDR1 SEHNR, CDR2 FQNEAQ (reference sequence). The DNA for the CDR3 is TGTGCCAGCAGCGGGGGTTCCTCGAACACTGAAGCTTTCTTT. Protein: CASSGGSSNTEAFF. The entire variable domain, with the rest obtained from reference TRBV7-9 and TRBJ1-1, is as follows: DTGVSQNPRHKITKRGQNVTFRCDPISEHNRLYWYRQTLGQGPEFLTYFQNEAQLEKSRLLSDRFSAERPKGSFSTLEIQRTEQGDSAMYLCASSGGSSNTEAFFGQGTRLTVV.

The chain joins TRBV19 to TRBJ2-4, with TRBD2 matching over 8 bases. CDR1 LNHDA and CDR2 SQIVND come from the germline V gene (reference sequence). V lost 5 bases to trimming and J lost 0 bases; unmatched junction nucleotides: 3. The CDR3 is made up of 15 amino acids. CDR3 nucleotides: TGTGCCAGTAGTTTAGCGGGACTAGCCAAAAACATTCAGTACTTC. Its protein product is CASSLAGLAKNIQYF.

The sample holds a few counts of this clone. CDR3 coding DNA: TGTGCCAGCAGTGAATATGTGACTAGCGGGAGTTCGTCCTACAATGAGCAGTTCTTC. Protein sequence: CASSEYVTSGSSSYNEQFF. The rearrangement joins TRBV6-1 to TRBJ2-1, with 12 nucleotides matching TRBD2. This CDR3 comprises 19 residues. Looked up from germline, CDR1 is MNHNS and CDR2 is SASEGT. The V and J ends lost 2 bases and 1 base, in that order; junction bases with no gene match: 9.

The CDR3, as DNA: TGTGCCACCGAGGAAGGTTTCTCGACCGGGGAGCTGTTTTTT. This sequence encodes CATEEGFSTGELFF. The chain employs TRBV6-5 and TRBJ2-2, with D hard to call. CDR1 and CDR2 (germline): MNHEY, SVGAGI. The germline V and J ends were trimmed by 10 bases and 5 bases, with 17 bases remaining between them. The length of the CDR3 is 14 residues.